A single sample gave rise to the 30 T cell receptor beta chains below, sequenced in a study of CD8+ T cells in alopecia areata. The treatment was: oral pan-JAK inhibitor, 5-10 mg twice daily. TCR sequencing used cDNA made by reverse transcription of extracted RNA. Some clones are missing from TCRdb's copy, which holds only in-frame ones; the method was immunoSEQ multiplex PCR. This sample has 250,000 to 350,000 clones, with 50% to 75% found just once. This sample comprised CD4+ T cells sorted from blood, obtained around week 54, from a patient treated with tofacitinib. The receptors were gathered from a human donor with alopecia areata.

This clone was found a few times. The chain joins TRBV6-6 to TRBJ1-2, with D uncertain. The CDR3 totals 12 residues. Deletions cut 7 bases from V and 2 bases from J, with 8 bases between. Germline CDR1 MNHNY, CDR2 SVGAGI (reference sequence). The CDR3 region is CASNNDNYGYTF. CDR3 sequence (DNA): TGTGCCAGCAATAATGACAACTATGGCTACACCTTC.

This rearrangement joins TRBV25-1 to TRBJ1-6; a possible D gene is TRBD1 (5 bases). The CDR3 totals 13 residues. CDR1 MGHDK and CDR2 SYGVNS come from the germline V gene. Trimming stripped 7 bases from V and 6 bases from J, with 10 bases between. The CDR3 sequence: CASTGQPNSPLHF. CDR3 coding DNA: TGTGCCAGCACAGGGCAGCCTAATTCACCCCTCCACTTT.

V and J are TRBV10-3 and TRBJ2-5; D tentatively reads TRBD1 or TRBD2 (5 bases each). CDR1 is ENHRY and CDR2 is SYGVKD in the germline V gene. The CDR3 extends over 11 amino acids. V shed 9 bases and J shed 5 bases, with 10 bases lying between them. CDR3 bases: TGTGCCATAAAGAGGGACGAGACCCAGTACTTC. It is translated as CAIKRDETQYF.

The chain uses TRBV5-1 and TRBJ1-2; tentative D call: TRBD1 (5 bases). Trimming stripped 3 bases from V and 8 bases from J, with 11 bases between. The length of the CDR3 is 12 residues. The germline CDR1 and CDR2 sequences are SGHRS and YFSETQ. CDR3 sequence: CASSSSPGGYTF. In nucleotides, the CDR3 is TGCGCCAGCAGCTCGTCACCAGGGGGCTACACCTTC.

Only a few counts were recorded for this clone. The chain employs TRBV29-1 and TRBJ2-5; 7 positions agree with TRBD1. The germline V gene encodes CDR1 SQVTM and CDR2 ANQGSEA. V shed 7 bases, J shed 2 bases, and the junction held 7 bases outside the gene matches. This CDR3 comprises 13 residues. In nucleotides, the CDR3 is TGCAGCGCAACGAGACAGGGTCAAGAGACCCAGTACTTC. It yields the protein CSATRQGQETQYF.

This clone was seen a few times. The gene calls are TRBV18 and TRBJ2-5, with TRBD1 as a possible D gene (5 bases). Germline V lookup: CDR1 KGHSH, CDR2 LQKENI. The CDR3 runs 13 residues. Trimming removed 4 bases from V and 1 base from J, with 7 bases in between. CDR3 amino acids: CASSQGLQETQYF. In DNA, the CDR3 is TGTGCCAGCTCACAGGGGCTCCAAGAGACCCAGTACTTC.

The rearrangement links TRBV27 to TRBJ1-2, with TRBD1 identical over 7 bases. CDR1 MNHEY and CDR2 SMNVEV come from the germline V gene (reference sequence). V shed 4 bases, J shed 4 bases, and the junction held 9 bases outside the gene matches. There are 15 residues in the CDR3. This chain's CDR3 is CASSYLPTGVYGYTF. CDR3 sequence (DNA): TGTGCCAGCAGTTATCTCCCTACAGGGGTCTATGGCTACACCTTC.

This chain uses TRBV10-3 with TRBJ1-1; TRBD1 aligns across 9 bases. CDR3 length equals 13 residues. The germline V gene encodes CDR1 ENHRY and CDR2 SYGVKD. V shed 10 bases and J 5 bases; nucleotides not matched to a gene: 8. DNA of the CDR3: TGTGCCACCTGGACAGGGGTGTTGACTGAAGCTTTCTTT. This codes for CATWTGVLTEAFF.

This chain joins TRBV25-1 and TRBJ1-2; possible D gene TRBD1, 6 bases. From germline, CDR1 is MGHDK and CDR2 SYGVNS. The V end was cut by 5 bases, the J end by 2 bases, with 21 bases between. The CDR3 spans 17 residues. CDR3 in amino acids: CASSSKSLSQGNYGYTF. In DNA form, the CDR3 reads TGTGCCAGCAGTTCCAAGAGCCTTTCACAGGGAAACTATGGCTACACCTTC.

The V and J genes are TRBV5-6 and TRBJ1-3; tentative D call: TRBD1 (5 bases). Trimming shortened V by 7 bases and J by 0 bases, and 8 bases separated the two germline ends. The CDR3 length is 13 residues. CDR1 and CDR2 from the germline V gene are SGHDT and YYEEEE. The CDR3 loop is CASGGDSGNTIYF. In nucleotides, the CDR3 is TGTGCCAGCGGAGGGGACTCTGGAAACACCATATATTTT.

The chain carries TRBV25-1 and TRBJ2-4, with a weak D call TRBD1 (7 bases). The germline V gene encodes CDR1 MGHDK and CDR2 SYGVNS. Deletions cut 5 bases from V and 1 base from J, with 15 bases between. The CDR3 is 16 residues long. In DNA, the CDR3 is TGTGCCAGCAGTTCAACAGGGGCGGGGGCCAAAAACATTCAGTACTTC. Protein sequence: CASSSTGAGAKNIQYF.

The V gene is TRBV6-4, the J gene TRBJ2-3; 11 bases agree with TRBD2. The V gene end was trimmed by 6 bases and the J gene end by 1 base; junction bases not matched to a gene: 0. CDR3 size: 14 residues. Looked up from germline, CDR1 is MRHNA and CDR2 is SNTAGT. As DNA, the CDR3 is TGTGCCAGCAGACTAGCGGGAGGCACAGATACGCAGTATTTT. Translation gives CASRLAGGTDTQYF.

This clone was seen more than once but under ten times. The CDR3 is CSVFRGGNTGELFF. The DNA for the CDR3 is TGCAGCGTCTTCCGGGGAGGGAACACCGGGGAGCTGTTTTTT. The gene calls are TRBV29-1 and TRBJ2-2, with TRBD2 as a possible D gene (6 bases). Trimming removed 6 bases at V and 1 base at J, with 12 bases between. This CDR3 comprises 14 residues. The germline V gene has CDR1 SQVTM and CDR2 ANQGSEA.

This clone was counted only a few times. This chain uses TRBV4-3 with TRBJ2-3, with D uncertain. The CDR3 extends over 13 amino acids. Germline values: CDR1 LGHNA, CDR2 YSLEER. V gave up 4 bases and J gave up 2 bases, with 7 bases separating them. CDR3 bases: TGCGCCAGCAGCCCAGGTCCCACAGATACGCAGTATTTT. Translating it yields CASSPGPTDTQYF.

This rearrangement joins TRBV5-6 to TRBJ2-7, with 7 positions matching TRBD1. The CDR3 extends over 13 amino acids. The germline V gene encodes CDR1 SGHDT and CDR2 YYEEEE. V lost 5 bases and J lost 0; bases outside the gene matches: 2. The DNA of the CDR3 is TGTGCCAGCAGTTGGGACAGCTCCTACGAGCAGTACTTC. Its translation is CASSWDSSYEQYF.

This rearrangement joins TRBV29-1 to TRBJ2-7; TRBD1 matches 7 bases. Germline V gene sequence: CDR1 SQVTM, CDR2 ANQGSEA. V shed 6 bases, J shed 0 bases, and the junction held 8 bases outside the gene matches. The CDR3 covers 14 residues. CDR3 in DNA: TGCAGCGTGGCCGACAGGGTCAGCTCCTACGAGCAGTACTTC. It translates to CSVADRVSSYEQYF.

In this sample, this clone turned up a few times. CDR3 residues: CASSQDRVPTQQYF. In DNA, the CDR3 is TGTGCCAGCAGCCAGGACAGGGTTCCTACGCAGCAGTACTTC. The chain has TRBV5-4 and TRBJ2-7; 8 bases line up with TRBD1. The CDR3 runs to 14 residues. Per the germline V gene, CDR1 is SGHNT and CDR2 is YYREEE (reference sequence). The V gene end was trimmed by 4 bases and the J gene end by 8 bases; junction bases not matched to a gene: 11.

This sequence joins TRBV21-1 and TRBJ1-5. TRBV21-1 is assigned pseudogene status. The CDR3 has 14 amino acids. Here the CDR3 DNA reads TGTGCCAGCAGCCTCAGCGGGAGCAATCAGCCCCAGCATTTT. Translation: CASSLSGSNQPQHF.

This clone appeared a few times. The gene calls are TRBV6-5 and TRBJ1-6; the D is unclear. The CDR3 contains 14 residues. The V gene's germline CDR1 is MNHEY and CDR2 SVGAGI. V lost 4 bases and J lost 6, with 10 bases in between. The CDR3 loop reads CASSSPGLNSPLHF. CDR3 nucleotides: TGTGCCAGCAGTTCCCCAGGCCTTAATTCACCCCTCCACTTT.

This chain connects TRBV15 to TRBJ2-1; TRBD1 agrees at 7 bases. CDR1 and CDR2 from the germline V gene are LNHNV and YYDKDF (reference sequence). Losses at the gene ends were 3 bases for V and 5 bases for J; bases not matched to a gene: 4. This CDR3 contains 14 residues. The CDR3 spells CATSSPGQNNEQFF. The CDR3 coding sequence is TGTGCCACCAGCAGCCCGGGACAGAACAATGAGCAGTTCTTC.

The chain recombines TRBV29-1 with TRBJ1-5; D uncertain. Germline assignment: CDR1 SQVTM and CDR2 ANQGSEA. CDR3 length: 12 residues. V gave up 6 bases and J gave up 7 bases, with 13 bases separating them. CDR3 nucleotide sequence: TGCAGCGTGAGGTGGGGAAGCCAGCCCCAGCATTTT. This gives the protein CSVRWGSQPQHF.

This rearrangement joins TRBV12-5 to TRBJ1-6, with D uncertain. Germline V gene lookup returns CDR1 LGHNT and CDR2 FRNRAP. V was shortened by 6 bases and J by 2 bases, with 5 bases between the two germline ends. The CDR3 spans 13 residues. For the CDR3, the DNA is TGTGCTAGTGGCCCAGCCTATAATTCACCCCTCCACTTT. This gives the protein CASGPAYNSPLHF.

Only one count was recorded for this clone. The chain couples TRBV30 to TRBJ2-7; D uncertain. Germline CDR1 GTSNPN, CDR2 SVGIG (reference sequence). V shed 4 bases and J shed 5 bases, with 9 bases lying between them. This CDR3 is 11 amino acids long. The CDR3 sequence is CAWTKIHEQYF. Here the CDR3 DNA reads TGTGCCTGGACCAAGATACACGAGCAGTACTTC.

The gene calls are TRBV2 and TRBJ1-5; maybe TRBD1 (6 bases). The germline gives CDR1 SNHLY, CDR2 FYNNEI. The V and J ends lost 4 bases and 7 bases respectively, with 11 bases between them. The CDR3 has 13 residues. The CDR3, as DNA: TGTGCCAGCAGTGCAGGGGACGGGCAGCCCCAGCATTTT. The encoded protein is CASSAGDGQPQHF.

V usage is TRBV5-1 and J usage is TRBJ2-5; tentative D call: TRBD1 (6 bases). The CDR3 contains 13 residues. Between the trimmed V and J ends, which lost 5 bases and 5 bases, there was a span of 13 bases. Germline CDR1 SGHRS, CDR2 YFSETQ. The CDR3, as DNA: TGCGCCAGCAGACAGGGTTCGGGGGAGACCCAGTACTTC. This codes for CASRQGSGETQYF.

The V call is TRBV29-1, the J call TRBJ2-5, with D tentatively TRBD2 (5 bases). CDR1 is SQVTM and CDR2 is ANQGSEA in the germline V gene. The length of the CDR3 is 13 residues. Trimming pared 7 bases from V and 3 bases from J, leaving 15 bases between. CDR3 protein: CSATGFGEETQYF. CDR3 in DNA: TGCAGCGCAACGGGCTTCGGGGAAGAGACCCAGTACTTC.

This clone was picked up a small number of times. The V gene is TRBV5-4, the J gene TRBJ2-2, with 8 bases fitting TRBD2. The trim removed 0 bases at V and 7 bases at J, leaving 11 bases unmatched. CDR3 length: 17 residues. The germline V gene has CDR1 SGHNT and CDR2 YYREEE (reference sequence). The CDR3 sequence is CASSLEGSGALIGELFF. The CDR3 nucleotides are TGTGCCAGCAGCTTGGAAGGTAGCGGGGCCCTCATCGGGGAGCTGTTTTTT.

This chain links TRBV7-2 with TRBJ1-2, with TRBD1 identical over 7 bases. The CDR3 is made up of 12 amino acids. J gave up 6 bases and V 7 bases, and 5 bases lay outside the gene matches. In germline, CDR1 is SGHTA, CDR2 FQGNSA. CDR3 residues: CASTRDRDGYTF. CDR3 nucleotide sequence: TGTGCCAGCACCCGGGACAGAGATGGCTACACCTTC.

The rearrangement uses TRBV7-2 and TRBJ1-2; no definite D call. The CDR3 loop spans 14 amino acids. Trimming left V 0 bases short and J 6 bases short, with 11 bases between. In germline, CDR1 is SGHTA, CDR2 FQGNSA. CDR3 amino acids: CASSLAYPVDGYTF. The DNA of the CDR3 is TGTGCCAGCAGCTTAGCGTATCCGGTCGATGGCTACACCTTC.

The rearrangement links TRBV7-2 to TRBJ1-3, with D unclear. Germline CDR1 SGHTA, CDR2 FQGNSA. The CDR3 spans 16 residues. The V gene lost 1 base and the J gene lost 2 bases, with 12 bases spanning the gap. CDR3 sequence (DNA): TGTGCCAGCAGCTTAGACCCAGGACCGGCTGGAAACACCATATATTTT. It yields the protein CASSLDPGPAGNTIYF.